This T cell receptor beta chain emerged from a study of blood T cell repertoires in COVID-19 (dated by TCRdb to about 2020). The study in broad terms: Samples from collaborators originated in the United States, Italy and Spain and spanned both the acute and convalescent phases of COVID-19. The prospective study material was composed of cDNA or gDNA derived from T cells, B-cell-depleted T cells, or PBMCs. Deeply sampled blood TCRbeta repertoires from subjects exposed to, actively infected with, or recovered from COVID-19 were included in the dataset. A freely available public database, intended as a resource for researchers studying the immune response to SARS-CoV-2, is where the repertoires were released. The samples were drawn from two sources: the first 160 participants of the ongoing ImmuneRACE study, and fewer than 1,500 subjects contributed by 6 global collaborators. Nearly every sample came with metadata listing a de-identified subject ID, COVID-19 status, age in years and sex. Where available, HLA class I and class II types were obtained from metadata supplied by the sample provider rather than from assay-based typing. Findings and caveats that apply to the study as a whole: The amount of clinical and demographic metadata varied by source and participant and was provided uncurated.

With regard to this clone: No cognate antigen has been identified for it. Base qualities are not at hand, and no much larger clone is one base apart.

TCRbeta CDR3 regions were amplified from genomic DNA by means of the immunoSEQ Assay, a bias-controlled multiplex PCR. Processing in the source paper ran as follows. The number of nucleated cells in each sample was estimated by amplification of reference gene primers within the assay. To quantify the absolute abundance of each unique TCRbeta CDR3 rearrangement, sequence reads were collapsed and filtered. For each sample, productive Simpson clonality was calculated by taking the square root of Simpson's diversity index across productive rearrangements. In its TCRdb copy, this immuneACCESS table keeps in-frame sequences only and misses some clones. Where compared with another copy, unresolved V genes explain less than half of these, and the others have no known cause. Clone size and the V and J calls come from that table; the DNA yielded D and trimming. The sample table shows approximately 450,000 clones, and roughly 90% are seen once. Jointly, the top ten make up about 4.3% of the sample.

Whole blood was collected in K2EDTA tubes by collaborating institutions according to the institutions' own protocols. Collaborator samples were shipped for TCRbeta analysis as frozen whole blood, isolated PBMCs, or DNA extracted from either sample type. This clonotype originated in a woman younger than 45 with acute or convalescent COVID-19. Sequencing was performed on peripheral blood.

The CDR3 sequence is CASSRQGKPQHF. In nucleotide form, the sequence is TGTGCCAGCAGTCGCCAGGGAAAGCCCCAGCATTTT. Recombination connected TRBV12-3 or TRBV12-4 to TRBJ1-5, and perhaps TRBD1 as D gene, on 5 matching bases. Trimming removed 5 bases from V and 8 bases from J, leaving 10 bases between the germline ends. The CDR3 runs 12 residues from the cysteine to the phenylalanine. Only CDR3 DNA is held: 36 bases, read in frame from base 1.